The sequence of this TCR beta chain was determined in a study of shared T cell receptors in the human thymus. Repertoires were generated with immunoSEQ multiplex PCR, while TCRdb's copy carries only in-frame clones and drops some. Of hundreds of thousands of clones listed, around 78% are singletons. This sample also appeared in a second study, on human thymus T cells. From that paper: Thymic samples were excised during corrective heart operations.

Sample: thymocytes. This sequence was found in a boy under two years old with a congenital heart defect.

CDR3 coding DNA: TGTGCCAGCAGTGAATTGTCCGGCAGGTTCAATCAGCCCCAGCATTTT. Translation: CASSELSGRFNQPQHF. The rearrangement uses TRBV2 and TRBJ1-5; D ambiguous. Germline CDR1 and CDR2: SNHLY and FYNNEI. V lost 2 bases and J lost 3, with 14 bases in between. CDR3 length equals 16 residues.